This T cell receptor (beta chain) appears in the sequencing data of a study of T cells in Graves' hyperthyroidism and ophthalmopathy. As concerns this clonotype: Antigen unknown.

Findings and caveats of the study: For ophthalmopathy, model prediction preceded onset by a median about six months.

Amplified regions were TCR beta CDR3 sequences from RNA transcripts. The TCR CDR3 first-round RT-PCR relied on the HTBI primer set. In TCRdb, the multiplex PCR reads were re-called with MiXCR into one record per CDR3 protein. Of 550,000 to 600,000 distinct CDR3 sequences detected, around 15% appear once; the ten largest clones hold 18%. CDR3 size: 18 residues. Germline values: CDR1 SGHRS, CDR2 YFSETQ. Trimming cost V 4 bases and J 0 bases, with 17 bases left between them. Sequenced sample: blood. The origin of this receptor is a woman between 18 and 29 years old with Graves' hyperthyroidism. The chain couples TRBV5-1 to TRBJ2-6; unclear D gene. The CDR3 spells CASSPRVEKASGANVLTF. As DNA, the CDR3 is TGCGCCAGCAGCCCTCGGGTTGAGAAAGCCTCTGGGGCCAACGTCCTGACTTTC.